The 21 T cell receptor beta chains given below trace back to one sample, sequenced in a study of T-cell reconstitution after alpha-beta-depleted transplantation in children. Unique molecular identifiers were used to barcode this TCRbeta library. TCRdb re-called the PCR reads through MiXCR, storing one row per CDR3 protein. The sample contains approximately 350,000 distinct CDR3 sequences, about a tenth of which appear only once. Here the sequenced sample was PBMCs from the stem cell graft donor, taken from the stem cell graft. Receptors were obtained from a human donor who donated a stem cell graft to a child with acute lymphoblastic leukemia.

This clonotype was observed many times. V usage is TRBV5-1 and J usage is TRBJ2-1; 8 bases are a match to TRBD2. V lost 3 bases, J lost 1 base, and 3 bases stayed unmatched. Germline values: CDR1 SGHRS, CDR2 YFSETQ. This CDR3 spans 15 amino acids. This chain's CDR3 is CASSSLADSYNEQFF. CDR3 nucleotide sequence: TGCGCCAGCAGCTCACTAGCGGATTCCTACAATGAGCAGTTCTTC.

This chain joins TRBV7-2 and TRBJ2-4; a possible D gene is TRBD2 (5 bases). The CDR3 extends over 16 amino acids. CDR1 is SGHTA, CDR2 FQGNSA, per germline. Trimming stripped 2 bases from V and 3 bases from J, with 14 bases between. In DNA form, the CDR3 reads TGTGCCAGCAGCTTATCAGGAGGTTATGGCAAAAACATTCAGTACTTC. Its translation: CASSLSGGYGKNIQYF.

The chain has TRBV25-1 and TRBJ2-5; D uncertain. Trimming took off 10 bases at V and 5 bases at J, with 8 bases between the two ends. The CDR3 has 10 amino acids. CDR1 MGHDK and CDR2 SYGVNS come from the germline V gene. The CDR3 bases are TGTGCCACCTTACGTGAGACCCAGTACTTC. Residues: CATLRETQYF.

This clonotype was observed a few times. The gene calls are TRBV4-1 and TRBJ2-3; 7 bases are shared with TRBD2. From germline, CDR1 is MGHRA and CDR2 YSYEKL. This CDR3 has 14 amino acids. The V and J ends lost 2 bases and 9 bases, in that order; junction bases with no gene match: 8. CDR3 nucleotides: TGCGCCAGCAGCCAACTCAGTGGGGGAGGGACGCAGTATTTT. This encodes CASSQLSGGGTQYF.

There are many counts of this clonotype. The chain recombines TRBV27 with TRBJ2-5; 9 bases are a match to TRBD1. With V trimmed by 1 base and J by 4 bases, 1 base remained unmatched. Germline CDR1 and CDR2: MNHEY and SMNVEV (reference sequence). The CDR3 has 14 residues. DNA for the CDR3: TGTGCCAGCAGTTTATGGGACAGGGCAGAGACCCAGTACTTC. It specifies CASSLWDRAETQYF.

This clonotype came up a few times. The chain carries TRBV12-3 or TRBV12-4 and TRBJ2-5; possibly TRBD2 for D (5 bases). There are 14 residues in the CDR3. V lost 5 bases to trimming and J lost 7 bases, with 17 bases between them. The CDR3 region is CASSHSGLKGTQYF. CDR3 in DNA: TGTGCCAGCAGTCACTCGGGGTTGAAGGGGACCCAGTACTTC.

The J gene is TRBJ1-5, the V gene TRBV12-3 or TRBV12-4, with D tentatively TRBD1 (6 bases). Trimming took off 5 bases at V and 4 bases at J, with 15 bases between the two ends. The CDR3 is 15 residues long. This CDR3 is CASSRRGGGNQPQHF. The CDR3, as DNA: TGTGCCAGCAGTCGAAGGGGGGGCGGAAATCAGCCCCAGCATTTT.

The sample holds many counts of this clonotype. V gene TRBV4-3 combines with J gene TRBJ2-1; tentative D call: TRBD1 (5 bases). This CDR3 region has 18 residues. Per the germline V gene, CDR1 is LGHNA and CDR2 is YSLEER. With 0 bases removed from V and 2 bases from J, the gap between germline ends came to 17 bases. CDR3 nucleotides: TGCGCCAGCAGCCAAGAAAGATTCCCAGGGTGGACCTACAATGAGCAGTTCTTC. Its protein is CASSQERFPGWTYNEQFF.

This clonotype was counted many times. The chain has TRBV7-2 and TRBJ1-1; no clear D gene. Germline values: CDR1 SGHTA, CDR2 FQGNSA. Trimming left V 1 base short and J 6 bases short, with 9 bases between. The CDR3 runs 13 residues. The CDR3 region is CASSLGIGAEAFF. The CDR3 nucleotides are TGTGCCAGCAGCTTAGGGATCGGGGCTGAAGCTTTCTTT.

V usage is TRBV6-1 and J usage is TRBJ2-1; D perhaps matches TRBD1 (5 bases). The CDR3 consists of 13 residues. CDR1 and CDR2 from the germline V gene are MNHNS and SASEGT. V was shortened by 6 bases and J by 7 bases, with 13 bases between the two germline ends. In DNA form, the CDR3 reads TGTGCCAGCAGGGAGTCAGGGTCGAATGAGCAGTTCTTC. Translation gives CASRESGSNEQFF.

The V call is TRBV28, the J call TRBJ2-1, with no clear D. Germline V gene sequence: CDR1 MDHEN, CDR2 SYDVKM. The CDR3 contains 15 residues. V gave up 5 bases and J gave up 6 bases, with 17 bases separating them. CDR3 sequence (DNA): TGTGCCAGCAGTCCCCACCCCCTTAACAGCAATGAGCAGTTCTTC. Amino acid sequence: CASSPHPLNSNEQFF. The full variable domain, rest sourced from reference TRBV28 and TRBJ2-1, is DVKVTQSSRYLVKRTGEKVFLECVQDMDHENMFWYRQDPGLGLRLIYFSYDVKMKEKGDIPEGYSVSREKKERFSLILESASTNQTSMYLCASSPHPLNSNEQFFGPGTRLTVL.

This clonotype was counted a few times. One junction end does not reproduce the germline sequence, and a read error may be involved. The chain couples TRBV7-7 to TRBJ2-5, with 7 bases that match TRBD1. The CDR3 covers 16 residues. Per the germline V gene, CDR1 is SSHAT and CDR2 is FNYEAQ (reference sequence). The CDR3: CASSPSGTAHKETQYF. CDR3 bases: TGTGCTAGCAGCCCCTCCGGGACAGCACATAAAGAGACCCAGTACTTC.

In its sample, this clonotype was seen a few times. This sequence joins TRBV10-2 and TRBJ1-5; D not resolved. CDR3 length equals 13 residues. V dropped 3 bases and J dropped 9 bases, with 12 bases sitting between them. Germline V gives CDR1 WSHSY, CDR2 SAAADI. The CDR3 is CASSEGSPLPQHF. CDR3 sequence (DNA): TGCGCCAGCAGTGAAGGCAGTCCCTTGCCCCAGCATTTT.

This chain joins TRBV7-8 and TRBJ1-2, with a possible D match to TRBD1 (6 bases). The germline V gene encodes CDR1 SGHVS and CDR2 FQNEAQ. The CDR3 has 14 residues. V gave up 5 bases and J gave up 5 bases, with 15 bases separating them. CDR3 nucleotides: TGTGCCAGCAGCGATGAAGAGGACAGATATGGCTACACCTTC. The encoded protein is CASSDEEDRYGYTF.

This clonotype was found a few times. The V and J genes are TRBV15 and TRBJ2-1; TRBD2 agrees at 10 bases. The germline V gene encodes CDR1 LNHNV and CDR2 YYDKDF (reference sequence). V dropped 0 bases and J dropped 4; count of bases not matched to a gene: 3. This CDR3 spans 16 amino acids. This CDR3 is CATSRDRTSGYNEQFF. The CDR3 DNA follows: TGTGCCACCAGCAGAGATAGGACTAGCGGTTACAATGAGCAGTTCTTC.

The chain employs TRBV28 and TRBJ2-7; TRBD1 aligns across 7 bases. The CDR3 runs to 11 residues. Germline assignment: CDR1 MDHEN and CDR2 SYDVKM. V dropped 6 bases and J dropped 4; count of bases not matched to a gene: 0. The CDR3 nucleotides are TGTGCCAGCAGGGACAGGTACGAGCAGTACTTC. Its protein product is CASRDRYEQYF. The whole variable domain, remainder taken from reference TRBV28 and TRBJ2-7, is DVKVTQSSRYLVKRTGEKVFLECVQDMDHENMFWYRQDPGLGLRLIYFSYDVKMKEKGDIPEGYSVSREKKERFSLILESASTNQTSMYLCASRDRYEQYFGPGTRLTVT.

This clonotype was recorded a few times. The CDR3 DNA reads as TGTGCCAGTACCGGGGCGACTAGTACCTACGAGCAGTACTTC. It yields the protein CASTGATSTYEQYF. This chain links TRBV12-3 or TRBV12-4 with TRBJ2-7; a possible D gene is TRBD2 (6 bases). V was shortened by 9 bases and J by 2 bases, with 17 bases between the two germline ends. This CDR3 has 14 residues.

This clonotype was detected a few times. The chain joins TRBV27 to TRBJ1-1, with unresolved D. There are 15 residues in the CDR3. CDR1 and CDR2 from the germline V gene are MNHEY and SMNVEV (reference sequence). V was clipped by 3 bases and J by 8 bases, with 19 bases between them. CDR3 region: CASSFHAARLREAFF. CDR3 bases: TGTGCCAGCAGTTTCCACGCCGCGCGCCTACGAGAAGCTTTCTTT.

This clonotype was seen a handful of times. The germline gene is not matched at one end of the junction; a read error may be the cause. The V call is TRBV10-2, the J call TRBJ2-7, with TRBD1 matching 7 bases. The germline V gene encodes CDR1 WSHSY and CDR2 SAAADI. The CDR3 loop spans 14 amino acids. DNA for the CDR3: TGCGCCTGCAGAAGGGGGCGTCTGGCCTACGAGCAGTACTTC. This encodes CACRRGRLAYEQYF.

This sequence joins TRBV25-1 and TRBJ1-2; D remains unclear. Looked up from germline, CDR1 is MGHDK and CDR2 is SYGVNS. V was pared by 2 bases and J by 7 bases, with 14 bases between. The CDR3 covers 14 residues. The CDR3 is CASSERAGMSGYTF. Here the CDR3 DNA reads TGTGCCAGCAGTGAACGGGCAGGTATGAGTGGCTACACCTTC.

This chain links TRBV5-1 with TRBJ1-1; 8 nucleotides match TRBD1. The CDR3 sequence is 15 residues long. After removal of 5 bases from V and 3 bases from J, the junction contained 9 bases not matched to a gene. In germline, CDR1 is SGHRS, CDR2 YFSETQ. This CDR3 is CASRPRTGRDTEAFF. The CDR3 bases are TGCGCCAGCAGGCCCCGGACAGGGAGGGACACTGAAGCTTTCTTT.